The rows below give T cell receptor beta chains drawn from one sample of a study of regulatory T cells in long-lasting Graves disease. TCRdb used MiXCR to reprocess the multiplex PCR reads, holding one entry per CDR3 protein. The repertoire consists of 450,000 or so distinct CDR3 sequences, with around a fifth occurring once and the leading ten covering over 10%. The sequences come from peripheral blood mononuclear cells (PBMCs), collected when the disease was refractory, from a patient treated with antithyroid drugs. These receptors all stem from a female donor with Graves disease. Both conserved end residues are part of each CDR3. The D gene is left open where the match is weak.

V gene	J gene	D gene	CDR3 protein
TRBV29-1	TRBJ2-7	NA	CSVGVGRGYEQYF
TRBV7-2	TRBJ2-1	TRBD2	CASRALAGLYNEQFF
TRBV6-5	TRBJ1-5	NA	CASSYLPNQPQHF
TRBV25-1	TRBJ1-6	NA	CASRADRFGNSPLHF
TRBV5-1	TRBJ1-6	TRBD1	CASSPDRAGRNSPLHF
TRBV6-1	TRBJ2-6	NA	CASSSGTQQHPPSGANVLTF
TRBV3-1	TRBJ1-5	TRBD1	CASSQGRGRQPQHF
TRBV28	TRBJ2-4	TRBD2	CASSSQGGPKNIQYF
TRBV12-3/TRBV12-4	TRBJ1-4	NA	CASSPRDLPNEKLFF
TRBV3-1	TRBJ1-2	NA	CASSPRGGTAGYTF
TRBV7-2	TRBJ1-2	TRBD1	CASSLAGQANYGYTF
TRBV12-3/TRBV12-4	NA	TRBD1	CASTGDRRNEQFF
TRBV3-1	TRBJ2-3	NA	CASSQEYRGTQYF
TRBV25-1	TRBJ2-2	NA	CASSQGWATGELFF
TRBV2	TRBJ1-5	NA	CASRPAAHNQPQHF
TRBV9	TRBJ2-7	NA	CASSVDGQSYEQYF
TRBV20-1	TRBJ2-5	NA	CSAEEGKETQYF
TRBV4-2	TRBJ1-4	NA	CASSQDRGGQLDEKLFF
TRBV19	TRBJ2-5	TRBD1	CASSIGQGRETQYF
TRBV24-1	TRBJ1-1	NA	CATSEGGYNTEAFF
TRBV7-2	TRBJ2-5	TRBD1	CASSSPGTGARAQYF
TRBV12-3/TRBV12-4	TRBJ1-3	NA	CASSLADAGLGNTIYF
TRBV7-8	TRBJ2-2	TRBD2	CASSLLGRVTTGELFF
TRBV20-1	TRBJ2-1	TRBD2	CSATTSGAVDEQFF
TRBV7-2	TRBJ2-2	NA	CASSFRGGPGELFF
TRBV2	TRBJ2-1	TRBD2	CASSAAGGAAYNEQFF
TRBV6-1	TRBJ2-7	NA	CASSPGRDVKNEQYF